The subject of this entry is one T cell receptor beta chain. Its antigen is still unknown. The authors distributed each subset's genomic DNA evenly over several immunoSEQ plates. Clones were read by immunoSEQ multiplex PCR, and TCRdb kept only the in-frame ones, dropping some. Seen here are 1 million to 1.2 million clones, about 72% observed once, and the top ten hold 0.89%. This specimen comes from a study of shared clonotypes between healthy human individuals. The CDR3 runs 14 residues. V dropped 1 base and J dropped 4 bases, with 8 bases sitting between them. Per the germline V gene, CDR1 is SGHVS and CDR2 is FQNEAQ. The study's findings and limits: The sole specimen, blood, was sampled, and tissue repertoires likely differ.

This clonotype originated in a man aged 18-30 years in good health. Some clones in this sample may be carry-over from other donors' samples. The source material was memory CD4+ T cells from PBMCs. Subset defined: CD45RA-negative fraction. This chain uses TRBV7-8 with TRBJ2-1, with a possible D match to TRBD1 (5 bases). CDR3 amino acids: CASSLGGGYNEQFF. For the CDR3, the DNA is TGTGCCAGCAGCTTAGGGGGCGGATACAATGAGCAGTTCTTC.